This record covers a single T cell receptor beta chain. This entry belongs to a study of blood T cell repertoires in COVID-19. On the study more broadly: Material from acute and convalescent COVID-19 was sourced from the United States, Italy and Spain.

Germline-derived CDR1 and CDR2 are MDHEN and SYDVKM. The CDR3 runs to 12 residues. V dropped 6 bases and J dropped 11 bases, with 16 bases sitting between them. TCRdb keeps only in-frame clones here, not all; method: immunoSEQ multiplex PCR. The data contain under 200,000 clones, 65% to 90% of them singletons. The sample taken for sequencing was peripheral blood. The V gene is TRBV28, the J gene TRBJ1-1, with D tentatively TRBD1 (5 bases). This TCR came from a man aged 55 to 70 with acute or convalescent COVID-19. CDR3 residues: CASRTELRRAFF. The CDR3 nucleotides are TGTGCCAGCAGGACAGAACTTAGGCGGGCTTTCTTT. The complete variable domain, with remaining parts taken from reference TRBV28 and TRBJ1-1, reads DVKVTQSSRYLVKRTGEKVFLECVQDMDHENMFWYRQDPGLGLRLIYFSYDVKMKEKGDIPEGYSVSREKKERFSLILESASTNQTSMYLCASRTELRRAFFGQGTRLTVV.